The clone carrying this T cell receptor beta chain was observed once. This entry comes from a study of blood T cells in healthy people across ages. Study-wide context: Template switching retrieved approximately one barcoded beta molecule for each two T cells.

A J-beta primer mix and a sample-barcoded 5' primer were used in a second PCR of roughly 6 to 12 cycles. Template switching added a 12-random-nucleotide identifier to every cDNA molecule. From the 5' RACE reads, TCRdb called clonotypes with MiXCR, one entry per CDR3 protein. The data hold 850,000 or so distinct CDR3 sequences, with 29% observed a single time. This CDR3 comprises 17 residues. Germline V gene lookup returns CDR1 SGHTA and CDR2 FQGNSA. V dropped 5 bases and J dropped 2; count of bases not matched to a gene: 10. Isolating PBMCs gave at least 7 million of these cells per sample. The rearrangement links TRBV7-2 to TRBJ1-3; TRBD1 matches 9 bases. The specimen sequenced was blood. The receptor's source is a woman older than 75 in good health. CDR3 loop: CASSPPTGTGTGNTIYF. DNA of the CDR3: TGTGCCAGCAGCCCCCCGACCGGGACAGGGACTGGAAACACCATATATTTT.